This T cell receptor beta chain originates from a study of early T cells in non-severe SARS-CoV-2 infection. From the 5' RACE reads, TCRdb called clonotypes with MiXCR, one entry per CDR3 protein. The table lists about 45,000 distinct CDR3 sequences, 11% of them singletons. This clonotype was picked up many times. Trimming stripped 0 bases from V and 0 bases from J, with 9 bases between. CDR1 and CDR2 from the germline V gene are LGHNA and YNFKEQ. The CDR3 is made up of 17 amino acids. This receptor was identified in an adult who was a healthcare worker with PCR-confirmed SARS-CoV-2 infection or an uninfected control (not recorded which). Material: whole blood. This chain links TRBV4-2 with TRBJ1-6, with D hard to call. CDR3 bases: TGTGCCAGCAGCCAAGAATATCCCGGCTCCTATAATTCACCCCTCCACTTT. This translates into CASSQEYPGSYNSPLHF.